One sample yielded the 22 T cell receptor beta chains listed below, sequenced in a study of CD8 T cells in ankylosing spondylitis. TCRdb reanalysed the 5' RACE reads using MiXCR and keeps one entry per CDR3 protein. The sample lists around 140,000 distinct CDR3 sequences, about a sixth occurring once. Antigens of these TCRs are unknown. Overall study findings and caveats: What appeared characteristic of ankylosing spondylitis blood was a TCR beta motif of several highly homologous variants.

The sequencing sample was made of blood, either unsorted or a sorted T cell fraction (not recorded which). Receptor source: a male donor with ankylosing spondylitis.

There are a few counts of this clonotype. The chain couples TRBV7-3 to TRBJ2-3; D gene uncertain. The germline V gene has CDR1 SGHTA and CDR2 FQGTGA. V was trimmed by 5 bases and J by 6 bases, leaving 12 bases between them. The CDR3 has 13 residues. The CDR3 loop reads CASSPHLGDTQYF. CDR3 in DNA: TGTGCCAGCAGCCCCCATTTGGGTGATACGCAGTATTTT.

The table lists this clonotype with a few counts. The chain recombines TRBV6-1 with TRBJ2-1; TRBD2 matches at 13 bases. CDR3 size: 16 residues. CDR1 and CDR2 from the germline V gene are MNHNS and SASEGT. V was pared by 6 bases and J by 6 bases, with 8 bases of the junction left unmatched. CDR3 loop: CASSPRLAGGPNEQFF. The CDR3 nucleotides are TGTGCCAGCAGCCCCCGACTAGCGGGAGGCCCCAATGAGCAGTTCTTC.

There are many counts of this clonotype. The chain carries TRBV12-3 or TRBV12-4 and TRBJ1-1; unclear D gene. The CDR3 runs 14 residues. Trimming cost V 3 bases and J 4 bases, with 12 bases left between them. Written as DNA, the CDR3 is TGTGCCAGCAGTTTTCAAGTGTCCATCACTGAAGCTTTCTTT. It is translated as CASSFQVSITEAFF.

This clonotype was observed a few times. The rearrangement joins TRBV18 to TRBJ2-7; D is possibly TRBD1 (5 bases). CDR1 is KGHSH, CDR2 LQKENI, per germline. V dropped 0 bases and J dropped 3 bases, with 12 bases sitting between them. This CDR3 has 15 amino acids. CDR3 region: CASSPPPGWDYEQYF. The CDR3 DNA follows: TGTGCCAGCTCACCACCTCCAGGGTGGGACTACGAGCAGTACTTC.

The chain combines TRBV9 with TRBJ2-7; D is tentatively TRBD1 or TRBD2 (5 bases each). Germline CDR1 is SGDLS and CDR2 is YYNGEE. The CDR3 has 17 amino acids. With 4 bases removed from V and 4 bases from J, the gap between germline ends came to 24 bases. The CDR3 nucleotides read TGTGCCAGCAGCCCAACCCTGACCGGGACGCATCCTTACGAGCAGTACTTC. It translates to CASSPTLTGTHPYEQYF.

The CDR3 bases are TGCAGTGCTAGAGTTTCAGGGGCTTCCTACGAGCAGTACTTC. It is translated as CSARVSGASYEQYF. The chain has TRBV20-1 and TRBJ2-7, with a possible D match to TRBD1 (6 bases). CDR1 and CDR2 (germline): DFQATT, SNEGSKA (reference sequence). V was pared by 1 base and J by 1 base, with 11 bases between. The CDR3 has 14 residues.

This clonotype was picked up a small number of times. The rearrangement uses TRBV13 and TRBJ2-1; no clear D gene. Per the germline V gene, CDR1 is PRHDT and CDR2 is FYEKMQ (reference sequence). The CDR3 has 13 amino acids. Trimming removed 5 bases from V and 4 bases from J, with 9 bases in between. The CDR3 spells CASSPDRYNEQFF. The CDR3 coding sequence is TGTGCCAGCAGCCCGGACCGATACAATGAGCAGTTCTTC.

This sequence joins TRBV13 and TRBJ2-7; D is undetermined. From germline, CDR1 is PRHDT and CDR2 FYEKMQ (reference sequence). V dropped 0 bases and J dropped 7 bases, with 10 bases sitting between them. The CDR3 has 13 amino acids. For the CDR3, the DNA is TGTGCCAGCAGCTTAGGTCCAGTCTCTGAGCAGTACTTC. Its protein is CASSLGPVSEQYF.

This chain joins TRBV6-2 or TRBV6-3 and TRBJ1-2; D gene unclear. The CDR3 is made up of 16 amino acids. Germline CDR1 MNHEY, CDR2 SVGEGT. Trimming shortened V by 0 bases and J by 3 bases, and 14 bases separated the two germline ends. The CDR3 sequence is CASSYSAASGDYGYTF. The CDR3 region has the DNA TGTGCCAGCAGTTACTCGGCAGCCTCCGGGGACTATGGCTACACCTTC.

In this sample, this clonotype turned up many times. The chain is built from TRBV14 and TRBJ2-1, with D hard to call. V gave up 3 bases and J gave up 0 bases, with 15 bases separating them. This CDR3 region has 17 residues. CDR1 and CDR2 (germline): SGHDN, FVKESK. The CDR3 region is CASSQARRRLSYNEQFF. Written as DNA, the CDR3 is TGTGCCAGCAGCCAGGCGCGGCGGCGTCTCTCCTACAATGAGCAGTTCTTC.

The sample holds a few counts of this clonotype. This chain uses TRBV3-1 with TRBJ2-7, with unresolved D. The germline CDR1 and CDR2 sequences are LGHDT and YNNKEL (reference sequence). The CDR3 has 16 residues. The V end was cut by 1 base, the J end by 2 bases, with 15 bases between. As DNA, the CDR3 is TGTGCCAGCAGCCAAGGGGCTTCTACCGCCGCCTACGAGCAGTACTTC. As protein: CASSQGASTAAYEQYF.

This clonotype was counted a few times. The chain carries TRBV12-3 or TRBV12-4 and TRBJ2-5; 7 bases agree with TRBD2. J gave up 9 bases and V 3 bases, and 13 bases lay outside the gene matches. The CDR3 runs to 15 residues. CDR3 amino acids: CASSFSSGTQVPQYF. CDR3 nucleotide sequence: TGTGCCAGCAGTTTCTCTAGCGGCACTCAAGTGCCCCAGTACTTC.

The sample holds a few counts of this clonotype. The chain employs TRBV27 and TRBJ2-7, with 7 bases that match TRBD2. The ends lost 5 bases at V and 7 bases at J; junction bases unmatched: 17. This CDR3 has 16 residues. CDR1 is MNHEY, CDR2 SMNVEV, per germline (reference sequence). CDR3: CASSQWGGTTFLEQYF. CDR3 nucleotides: TGTGCCAGCAGTCAGTGGGGGGGGACTACTTTTTTAGAGCAGTACTTC.

This clonotype was found a few times. The genes are TRBV20-1 and TRBJ2-7, with D perhaps TRBD2 (5 bases). The CDR3 totals 13 residues. Germline CDR1 is DFQATT and CDR2 is SNEGSKA (reference sequence). V was trimmed by 3 bases and J by 4 bases, leaving 13 bases between them. Here the CDR3 reads CSARSVGDYEQYF. CDR3 bases: TGCAGTGCTAGGTCTGTCGGGGATTACGAGCAGTACTTC.

The chain employs TRBV20-1 and TRBJ2-2, with D hard to call. CDR3 length: 13 residues. Looked up from germline, CDR1 is DFQATT and CDR2 is SNEGSKA (reference sequence). Between the trimmed V and J ends, which lost 0 bases and 1 base, there was a span of 3 bases. The CDR3 spells CSARDLNTGELFF. In nucleotides, the CDR3 is TGCAGTGCTAGAGATCTGAACACCGGGGAGCTGTTTTTT.

This clonotype came up a few times. For the CDR3, the DNA is TGTGCCGGGGGACAGGCGGAGAACACTGAAGCTTTCTTT. It encodes CAGGQAENTEAFF. This sequence joins TRBV6-6 and TRBJ1-1; 8 bases map to TRBD1. Germline V CDR1 and CDR2: MNHNY, SVGAGI (reference sequence). This CDR3 is 13 amino acids long. V dropped 11 bases and J dropped 1; count of bases not matched to a gene: 6.

The chain employs TRBV7-8 and TRBJ2-7; D is undetermined. V shed 8 bases and J shed 2 bases, with 16 bases lying between them. The CDR3 sequence is 14 residues long. Germline V gene data show CDR1 as SGHVS and CDR2 as FQNEAQ. The CDR3 bases are TGTGCCAGCGGCCGCGGCAGCATCCCCTACGAGCAGTACTTC. Translated: CASGRGSIPYEQYF.

This clonotype was seen ten or more times. The rearrangement links TRBV15 to TRBJ1-6; 8 nucleotides agree with TRBD1. From germline, CDR1 is LNHNV and CDR2 YYDKDF (reference sequence). V was clipped by 5 bases and J by 7 bases; unmatched bases: 4. CDR3 length: 14 amino acids. CDR3 coding DNA: TGTGCCACCAGCGCTGGACAGGGAAATTCACCCCTCCACTTT. It encodes CATSAGQGNSPLHF.

This clonotype has more than one count but fewer than ten. V usage is TRBV2 and J usage is TRBJ2-7; 8 bases fit TRBD2. The V and J ends lost 7 bases and 6 bases, in that order; junction bases with no gene match: 8. This CDR3 region has 13 residues. Per the germline V gene, CDR1 is SNHLY and CDR2 is FYNNEI. The CDR3 region is CASNGASGPEQYF. In DNA, the CDR3 is TGTGCCAGCAATGGGGCTAGCGGGCCCGAGCAGTACTTC.

The rearrangement joins TRBV18 to TRBJ2-1; 7 bases match TRBD1. Germline-derived CDR1 and CDR2 are KGHSH and LQKENI. This CDR3 region has 20 residues. Trimming removed 0 bases from V and 7 bases from J; junction bases left unmatched: 21. This CDR3 reads CASSPPGTELPSNLLNEQFF. Here the CDR3 DNA reads TGTGCCAGCTCACCACCAGGGACAGAGTTGCCTTCAAACCTACTAAATGAGCAGTTCTTC.

This chain joins TRBV21-1 and TRBJ1-5. TRBV21-1 is a documented pseudogene. This CDR3 region has 18 residues. The CDR3 DNA reads TGTGCCAGCAGCAAAGGCACCTGCGAGGGAGGAGGCAATCAGCCCCAGCATTTT. Residues: CASSKGTCEGGGNQPQHF.

The rearrangement joins TRBV12-3 or TRBV12-4 to TRBJ2-1; 7 positions match TRBD2. Trimming cost V 7 bases and J 0 bases; bases outside gene matches: 6. The CDR3 runs 15 residues. CDR3 nucleotide sequence: TGTGCCAGCAATCGAGGCGGGAGCTCCTACAATGAGCAGTTCTTC. Translated: CASNRGGSSYNEQFF.